What follows describes a single TCR beta chain. Time point described: after neoadjuvant nivolumab, at surgical resection. Patients had HPV-negative, locally advanced oral cavity squamous cell carcinoma. This sample is drawn from a study of neoadjuvant anti-PD-1 for oral cavity cancer. Background on the study: Before surgery, most patients got three to four biweekly 3 mg/kg nivolumab doses.

TCRdb's copy holds only in-frame clones and misses some; the assay was immunoSEQ multiplex PCR. The repertoire consists of more than 20,000 clones, with roughly 29% occurring once and the leading ten covering about 16%. The material sequenced was tumor tissue, taken after nivolumab (anti-PD-1) treatment. This clonotype was sampled from a person aged 35-79 years with oral cavity squamous cell carcinoma.

The CDR3 nucleotides read TGTGCCAGTAGTATAGGGCCTAGCGGGAGGTTCACAGATACGCAGTATTTT. Amino acid sequence: CASSIGPSGRFTDTQYF. The chain recombines TRBV19 with TRBJ2-3, with 11 bases fitting TRBD2. The V and J ends lost 1 base and 2 bases, in that order; junction bases with no gene match: 5. Germline V gene data show CDR1 as LNHDA and CDR2 as SQIVND (reference sequence). This CDR3 has 17 residues.